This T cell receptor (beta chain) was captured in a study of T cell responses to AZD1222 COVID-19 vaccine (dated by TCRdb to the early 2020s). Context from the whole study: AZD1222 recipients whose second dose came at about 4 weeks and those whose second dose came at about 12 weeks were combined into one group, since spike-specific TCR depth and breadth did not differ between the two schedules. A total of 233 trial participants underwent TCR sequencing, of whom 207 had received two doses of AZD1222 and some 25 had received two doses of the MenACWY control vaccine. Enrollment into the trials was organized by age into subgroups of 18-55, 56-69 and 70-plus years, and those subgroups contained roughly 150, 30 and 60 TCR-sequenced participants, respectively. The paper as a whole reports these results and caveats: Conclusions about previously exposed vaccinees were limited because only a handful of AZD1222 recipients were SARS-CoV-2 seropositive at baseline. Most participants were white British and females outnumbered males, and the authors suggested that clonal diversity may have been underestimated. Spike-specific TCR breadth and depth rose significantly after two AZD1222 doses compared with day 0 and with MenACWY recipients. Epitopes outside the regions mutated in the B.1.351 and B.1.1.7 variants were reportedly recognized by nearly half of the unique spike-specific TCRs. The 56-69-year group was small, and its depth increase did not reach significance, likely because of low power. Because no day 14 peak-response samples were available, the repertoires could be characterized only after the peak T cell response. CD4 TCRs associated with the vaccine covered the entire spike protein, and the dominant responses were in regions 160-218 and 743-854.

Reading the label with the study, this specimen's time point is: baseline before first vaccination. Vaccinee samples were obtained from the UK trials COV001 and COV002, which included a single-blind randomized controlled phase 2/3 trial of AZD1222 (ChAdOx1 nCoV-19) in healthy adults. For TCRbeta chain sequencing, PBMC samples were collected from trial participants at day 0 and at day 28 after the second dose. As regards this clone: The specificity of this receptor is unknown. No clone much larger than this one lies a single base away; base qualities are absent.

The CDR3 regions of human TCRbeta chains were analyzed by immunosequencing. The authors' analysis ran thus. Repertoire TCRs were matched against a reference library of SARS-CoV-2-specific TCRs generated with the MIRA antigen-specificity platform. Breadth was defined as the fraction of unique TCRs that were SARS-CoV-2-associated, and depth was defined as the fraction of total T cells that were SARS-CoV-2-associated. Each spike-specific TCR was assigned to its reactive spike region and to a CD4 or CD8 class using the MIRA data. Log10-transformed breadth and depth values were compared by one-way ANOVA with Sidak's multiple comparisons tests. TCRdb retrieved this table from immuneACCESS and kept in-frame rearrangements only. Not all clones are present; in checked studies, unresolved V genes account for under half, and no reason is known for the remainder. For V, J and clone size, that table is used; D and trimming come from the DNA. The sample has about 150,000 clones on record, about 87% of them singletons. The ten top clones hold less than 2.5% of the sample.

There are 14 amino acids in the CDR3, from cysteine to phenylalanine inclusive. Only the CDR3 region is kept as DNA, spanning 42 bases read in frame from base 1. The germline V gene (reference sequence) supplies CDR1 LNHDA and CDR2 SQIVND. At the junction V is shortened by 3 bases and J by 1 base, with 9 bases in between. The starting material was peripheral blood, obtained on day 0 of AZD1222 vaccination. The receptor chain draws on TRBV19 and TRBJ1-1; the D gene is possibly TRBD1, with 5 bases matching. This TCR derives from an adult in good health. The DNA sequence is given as TGTGCCAGTAGTATGATCGGGGGGAACACTGAAGCTTTCTTT. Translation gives CASSMIGGNTEAFF.